These T cell receptor beta chains were read from a single sample in a study of blood T cell repertoires in COVID-19. Assay used: immunoSEQ multiplex PCR; TCRdb lists only in-frame clones, some missing. The sample includes tens of thousands of clones, roughly 80% seen only once; the top ten take 18%. Input material: peripheral blood. The receptors originated from a human donor in a cohort sampled during active COVID-19. Both conserved end residues are part of each CDR3. Fields, in order: V gene, CDR3 protein.

>TRBV6-5
CASSPRGGTEAFF
>TRBV12-3/TRBV12-4
CASSYRGGYTF
>TRBV27
CASSLTGTAYEQYF
>TRBV19
CASSIQPGSYEQYF
>TRBV2
CASSPRGLVRNQPQHF
>TRBV6-1
CASSDIYEQYF
>TRBV7-3
CASSLRGQAPLHF
>TRBV3-1/TRBV3-2
CASSQELIETAATNEKLFF
>TRBV6-6
CASSSNWQGTYEQYF
>TRBV2
CASTDSYGEQFF
>TRBV18
CASSPSTSVGANVLTF
>TRBV5-1
CASSLAAGGTGGEKLFF
>TRBV6-5
CASTQDLYGYTF
>TRBV3-1/TRBV3-2
CASSQDLGEREQFF
>TRBV4-1
CASSQAQAGGRRETQYF
>TRBV5-1
CASSLDPDNSPLHF
>TRBV4-1
CASSRLVYLEENTEAFF
>TRBV11-2
CASSVWASEYEQYF
>TRBV23-1
CASDGRTSSSYEQYF
>TRBV4-2
CASSQDDRGLSSPLHF
>TRBV12-3/TRBV12-4
CASSLSRAGDRVF
>TRBV19
CASSITGDVTEAFF